Listed here are 14 T cell receptor beta chains from one sample, sequenced in a study of regulatory dendritic cells for organ transplantation. This table comes from immunoSEQ multiplex PCR, and its TCRdb copy is limited to in-frame clones, with some not included. The table has around 30,000 clones, almost 80% seen once. The sample was memory CD4+ T cells from blood. As to subset: CD45RO+ memory T cells. Receptors were obtained from a human donor in good health.

This clone was detected a few times. This chain uses TRBV5-6 with TRBJ2-7, with a possible D match to TRBD2 (6 bases). V was shortened by 1 base and J by 6 bases, with 8 bases between the two germline ends. Germline CDR1 SGHDT, CDR2 YYEEEE. The CDR3 is 12 amino acids. CDR3 coding DNA: TGTGCCAGCAGCTTGAGCGGGTTCGAGCAGTACTTC. The encoded protein is CASSLSGFEQYF.

The rearrangement uses TRBV7-2 and TRBJ2-7; D may be TRBD1 (6 bases). Germline assignment: CDR1 SGHTA and CDR2 FQGNSA. The germline V and J ends were trimmed by 1 base and 3 bases, with 13 bases remaining between them. The CDR3 spans 15 residues. CDR3: CASSLEGGQIYEQYF. The CDR3 DNA is TGTGCCAGCAGCTTAGAAGGCGGACAGATCTACGAGCAGTACTTC.

The rearrangement uses TRBV11-2 and TRBJ1-2, with D maybe TRBD1 (5 bases). The germline gives CDR1 SGHAT, CDR2 FQNNGV. V lost 1 base, J lost 6 bases, and 15 bases lay in between. The CDR3 has 15 amino acids. The CDR3 DNA sequence: TGTGCCAGCAGCTTAGGGTATGGGCAGGGACATGGCTACACCTTC. Its protein product is CASSLGYGQGHGYTF. Looking up the rest from reference TRBV11-2 and TRBJ1-2 gives the full variable domain: EAGVAQSPRYKIIEKRQSVAFWCNPISGHATLYWYQQILGQGPKLLIQFQNNGVVDDSQLPKDRFSAERLKGVDSTLKIQPAKLEDSAVYLCASSLGYGQGHGYTFGSGTRLTVV.

V is TRBV4-2 and J is TRBJ2-3; 9 bases are shared with TRBD2. The ends lost 5 bases at V and 2 bases at J; junction bases unmatched: 14. This CDR3 spans 18 amino acids. Per the germline V gene, CDR1 is LGHNA and CDR2 is YNFKEQ. CDR3 residues: CASSTQKAGGPSTDTQYF. As DNA, the CDR3 is TGTGCCAGCAGCACCCAGAAAGCGGGAGGACCTTCCACAGATACGCAGTATTTT.

The chain joins TRBV18 to TRBJ2-7; 7 nucleotides agree with TRBD2. The CDR3 runs 12 residues. Germline CDR1 and CDR2: KGHSH and LQKENI. The V gene end was trimmed by 5 bases and the J gene end by 7 bases; junction bases not matched to a gene: 5. CDR3 protein: CASSSDGREQYF. The CDR3 DNA sequence: TGTGCCAGCTCATCGGACGGGAGGGAGCAGTACTTC.

The CDR3 is CASSSRTGYGRMNTEAFF. The CDR3 DNA reads TGTGCCAGTAGTTCCCGGACAGGGTACGGTCGCATGAACACTGAAGCTTTCTTT. The chain has TRBV19 and TRBJ1-1, with TRBD1 matching over 8 bases. The CDR3 sequence is 18 residues long. V lost 5 bases and J lost 0; bases outside the gene matches: 14. Germline CDR1 reads LNHDA; CDR2 reads SQIVND (reference sequence).

CDR3 bases: TGCAGCGTCGGGGACAGGGGGAGCTCCTATAATTCACCCCTCCACTTT. This encodes CSVGDRGSSYNSPLHF. The gene calls are TRBV29-1 and TRBJ1-6; 11 bases fit TRBD1. The germline CDR1 and CDR2 sequences are SQVTM and ANQGSEA. CDR3 length: 16 residues. V was clipped by 6 bases and J by 0 bases; unmatched bases: 4.

J is TRBJ2-5 and V is TRBV7-2; 7 nucleotides align to TRBD2. The CDR3 loop spans 14 amino acids. V shed 4 bases and J 3 bases; nucleotides not matched to a gene: 5. From germline, CDR1 is SGHTA and CDR2 FQGNSA. The DNA for the CDR3 is TGTGCCAGCAGCTCCTACAGCGGGAAAGAGACCCAGTACTTC. It yields the protein CASSSYSGKETQYF.

This chain connects TRBV4-3 to TRBJ1-4; D is ambiguous. The CDR3 contains 12 residues. From germline, CDR1 is LGHNA and CDR2 YSLEER. V was shortened by 3 bases and J by 7 bases, with 6 bases between the two germline ends. CDR3 sequence reads: CASSQRGEKLFF. DNA for the CDR3: TGCGCCAGCAGCCAGAGAGGTGAAAAACTGTTTTTT.

V and J are TRBV11-2 and TRBJ1-4; D might be TRBD1 (6 bases). Germline assignment: CDR1 SGHAT and CDR2 FQNNGV. Trimming left V 3 bases short and J 4 bases short, with 9 bases between. CDR3 length: 14 amino acids. CDR3 sequence (DNA): TGTGCCAGCAGCTTGGACAGAGATAATGAAAAACTGTTTTTT. It specifies CASSLDRDNEKLFF.

The gene calls are TRBV18 and TRBJ1-5; D gene uncertain. In germline, CDR1 is KGHSH, CDR2 LQKENI. There are 13 residues in the CDR3. The V end lost 2 bases, the J end lost 8 bases, and 10 bases lay between the germline ends. The CDR3 bases are TGTGCCAGCTCACCAGGGTGGGATGAGCCCCAGCATTTT. It codes for CASSPGWDEPQHF.

V is TRBV7-6 and J is TRBJ1-1; D might be TRBD1 (5 bases). The germline V gene encodes CDR1 SGHVS and CDR2 FNYEAQ. CDR3 size: 14 residues. The V gene lost 5 bases and the J gene lost 2 bases, with 12 bases spanning the gap. CDR3 coding DNA: TGTGCCAGCAGCCATACCGGGGCAAACACTGAAGCTTTCTTT. This sequence encodes CASSHTGANTEAFF.

This clone was picked up one time. The chain joins TRBV30 to TRBJ2-7; perhaps D is TRBD1 or TRBD2 (5 bases each). V was shortened by 5 bases and J by 2 bases, with 10 bases between the two germline ends. CDR1 is GTSNPN, CDR2 SVGIG, per germline (reference sequence). CDR3 length: 12 residues. CDR3 bases: TGTGCCTGGGTCCGGGGACCCTACGAGCAGTACTTC. This encodes CAWVRGPYEQYF.

V and J are TRBV28 and TRBJ2-7; no definite D call. With 6 bases removed from V and 6 bases from J, the gap between germline ends came to 15 bases. The CDR3 covers 13 residues. Per germline, CDR1 MDHEN and CDR2 SYDVKM. CDR3 bases: TGTGCCAGCAGAACGGTTCACTCAGCCGAGCAGTACTTC. Encoded protein: CASRTVHSAEQYF.